This T cell receptor beta chain was profiled in a study of T cell responses to AZD1222 COVID-19 vaccine. The assay was immunoSEQ multiplex PCR, and TCRdb's table has in-frame clones only and misses some. The sample shows 210,000 or so clones, roughly 94% of them seen only once. The V gene lost 0 bases and the J gene lost 4 bases, with 12 bases spanning the gap. Germline V gives CDR1 MNHEY, CDR2 SMNVEV (reference sequence). This CDR3 contains 15 residues. The material sequenced was peripheral blood, taken 28 days after the second dose of the MenACWY control vaccine. The source is an adult who received the MenACWY meningococcal vaccine as a control. The rearrangement joins TRBV27 to TRBJ1-2; no clear D gene. As DNA, the CDR3 is TGTGCCAGCAGTTTATCCGGTCAGGCGTCCTATGGCTACACCTTC. This gives the protein CASSLSGQASYGYTF.